A selection of T cell receptor beta chains follows, all from one sample in a study of blood T cell repertoires in COVID-19. TCRdb's copy holds only in-frame clones and misses some; the assay was immunoSEQ multiplex PCR. This repertoire shows over 85,000 clones, under 75% found once; its top ten account for under 10%. The sample comprised peripheral blood. These TCRs come from a woman aged 55-75 years with acute or convalescent COVID-19. CDR3s leave out the opening cysteine and the closing phenylalanine or tryptophan. D genes are given only for firm matches. Only some rows state a clone size, as once, few, many or a class for expanded clones.

j_call | d_call | v_call | clone_size | cdr3_aa
TRBJ2-7 | . | TRBV18 | few | ASSPPDGSYEQY
TRBJ1-5 | . | TRBV7-2 | . | ASSPLLVNQPQH
TRBJ1-2 | . | TRBV15 | . | ATSRATTGPRGNYGYT
TRBJ1-2 | TRBD1 | TRBV5-4 | . | ASNSPGQNYGYT
TRBJ1-6 | . | TRBV2 | . | ASSEDDRVRPLH
TRBJ2-5 | TRBD1 | TRBV5-1 | . | ASQTGRPQETQY
TRBJ1-3 | . | TRBV5-1 | . | ASNPDGLSGNTIY
TRBJ2-7 | TRBD2 | TRBV11-2 | . | ASSSSGGYEQY
TRBJ2-5 | TRBD1 | TRBV2 | . | ASTREGKTGGQETQY
TRBJ1-5 | . | TRBV28 | . | ASSLLERPQH